This T cell receptor beta chain emerged from a study of T cells after yellow fever vaccination. At the level of the study: Any fraction with a low cell number was prepared using SMART-Seq v4 Ultra Low Input.

MiXCR was run by TCRdb on the 5' RACE reads, yielding one entry per CDR3 protein. The sample lists about 310,000 distinct CDR3 sequences; 3% to 4.5% were seen once. CDR1 SGDLS and CDR2 YYNGEE come from the germline V gene. CDR3 length: 15 residues. Trimming removed 2 bases from V and 0 bases from J; junction bases left unmatched: 4. General study points: Clonotypes shared by both compartments, CD4 and CD8, made up a small share.

This clonotype has just a few counts. Its antigen is not known. The receptor was isolated from a man aged 18 to 30 who received the YFV17D yellow fever vaccine. The V gene is TRBV9, the J gene TRBJ2-7; 8 bases map to TRBD2. The sample was PBMCs, taken on the day of the yellow fever booster vaccination. Here the CDR3 DNA reads TGTGCCAGCAGCGTCGGGGGGGCCCGCTCCTACGAGCAGTACTTC. Translated: CASSVGGARSYEQYF.